These 2 T cell receptor beta chains originate from one sample sequenced in a study of shared clonotypes between healthy human individuals. Sequenced by immunoSEQ multiplex PCR; TCRdb stores in-frame clones only, minus some. Of fewer than 2.5 million clones listed, roughly 93% were seen once; the top ten hold 0.36%. Material for sequencing was naive CD4+ T cells from PBMCs. The sample's subset: CD45RA+ positively selected. These receptors all come from a man aged 18-30 years in good health. Some clones in this sample may be carry-over from other donors' samples.

The rearrangement links TRBV7-3 to TRBJ2-3; 11 bases agree with TRBD2. In germline, CDR1 is SGHTA, CDR2 FQGTGA. The CDR3 covers 20 residues. Germline trimming cut 2 bases from V and 1 base from J; bases unmatched to any gene: 14. DNA of the CDR3: TGTGCCAGCAGCTTAGGCCCGGGGGCAACTAGCGGGGGCCGCACAGATACGCAGTATTTT. Protein product: CASSLGPGATSGGRTDTQYF.

The CDR3 DNA follows: TGTGCCAGCAGCTTGATGGGGCGCGGGGCCAAAAACATTCAGTACTTC. Amino acids: CASSLMGRGAKNIQYF. This chain joins TRBV5-4 and TRBJ2-4, with D possibly called TRBD1 or TRBD2 (5 bases each). This CDR3 is built from 16 residues. The V gene lost 1 base and the J gene lost 1 base, with 12 bases spanning the gap. The germline V gene has CDR1 SGHNT and CDR2 YYREEE (reference sequence).